This entry concerns a single T cell receptor (beta chain). Its antigen target is currently unknown. Base-call qualities are not available, and no considerably larger clone is one nucleotide away. The CDR3 regions of human TCRbeta chains were subjected to immunosequencing. As for the original processing: TCRs in the repertoires were compared against a reference library of SARS-CoV-2-specific TCRs that had been generated with the MIRA antigen-specificity platform. Breadth was defined as the fraction of unique TCRs that were SARS-CoV-2-associated, and depth was defined as the fraction of total T cells that were SARS-CoV-2-associated. Using the MIRA data, each spike-specific TCR was mapped to the spike region that the TCR reacts to and placed in a CD4 or CD8 class. Log10-transformed breadth and depth values were compared by one-way ANOVA with Sidak's multiple comparisons tests. Sourced from immuneACCESS, this table was stored by TCRdb with only in-frame sequences that have V and J called. A share of the clones is absent; for the studies checked, an unresolved V gene accounts for under half, and the remainder has no known explanation. V and J calls and clone size are as listed in that table; D and trimming were resolved from the DNA. The sample data list around 130,000 clones, and 75% to 95% of these were observed just once. Roughly 4.2% of the sample is in the top ten clones.

This specimen comes from a study of T cell responses to AZD1222 COVID-19 vaccine (dated by TCRdb to about 2021). The study in broad terms: TCR sequencing covered roughly 230 trial participants: roughly 200 given two doses of AZD1222 and 26 given two doses of MenACWY control vaccine. Trial participants were enrolled by age into 18-55, 56-69 and 70-plus year subgroups, with roughly 150, 30 and 60 TCR-sequenced participants respectively. Beyond this particular receptor, the publication reports: Reportedly, almost half of the unique spike-specific TCRs recognized epitopes lying outside the regions that are mutated in the B.1.351 and B.1.1.7 variants. Conclusions about previously exposed vaccinees were limited because only six or seven AZD1222 recipients were SARS-CoV-2 seropositive at baseline. Most participants were white British and females outnumbered males, and the authors suggested that clonal diversity may have been underestimated. After two AZD1222 doses, spike-specific TCR breadth and depth were significantly higher than at day 0 and than in MenACWY recipients. Because no day 14 peak-response samples were available, the repertoires could be characterized only after the peak T cell response. The vaccine-associated CD4 TCRs covered the entire spike protein, and the dominant responses fell in regions 160-218 and 743-854. The 56-69-year group was small, and its depth increase did not reach significance, likely because of low power.

The sample's time point label, in plain terms: about 28 days (+/-7) after the second vaccine dose. Per the publication, the treatment or condition label means: meningococcal conjugate vaccine given as trial control. The vaccinee samples were drawn from two UK trials, COV001 and COV002, one of which was a single-blind randomized controlled phase 2/3 trial testing AZD1222 (ChAdOx1 nCoV-19) in healthy adults. Trial participant PBMC samples were collected at day 0 and day 28 after the second dose for TCRbeta chain sequencing. V was cut back by 1 base and J by 0 bases, leaving a gap of 9 bases between them. The germline V gene provides CDR1 MDHEN and CDR2 SYDVKM. Counted from cysteine to phenylalanine, this CDR3 has 15 amino acids. Of all the DNA, just the CDR3 is kept, 45 bases in frame from base 1.

Sample: peripheral blood, taken 28 days after the second dose of the MenACWY control vaccine. The clonotype comes from an adult who received the MenACWY meningococcal vaccine as a control. This receptor chain uses TRBV28 and TRBJ1-1, with the D segment identity uncertain. The nucleotide sequence is TGTGCCAGCAGTTTATTACCACTCCTGAACACTGAAGCTTTCTTT. The resulting protein is CASSLLPLLNTEAFF.